The clone carrying this TCR beta chain has just a few counts. Its cognate antigen is unknown. V was trimmed by 1 base and J by 5 bases, leaving 8 bases between them. CDR3 size: 12 residues. CDR1 and CDR2 from the germline V gene are GTSNPN and SVGIG (reference sequence). Constant-segment primers and 5'RACE yielded cDNA libraries for TCR alpha and TCR beta, each carrying sample barcodes and UMIs. TCRdb fed the 5' RACE reads into MiXCR, producing one record per CDR3 protein. The table has 170,000 or so distinct CDR3 sequences, around a third seen once. The sample comes from a study of T-cell memory formation after mild COVID-19. Study conclusions and caveats: SARS-CoV-2 specificity of second-wave clones peaking day 37 was unconfirmed.

The rearrangement joins TRBV30 to TRBJ1-2; possible D gene TRBD1, 6 bases. The specimen sequenced was PBMCs or a T cell subset sorted from them (not recorded which). The origin of this receptor is an adult woman who had mild COVID-19 (a few samples of this study predate the infection). Cell type and time point are not known. The CDR3 region is CAWSGQGYGYTF. CDR3 nucleotide sequence: TGTGCCTGGAGTGGGCAGGGGTATGGCTACACCTTC.